Listed below are T cell receptor beta chains from one sample, sequenced in a study of T cells in Graves' hyperthyroidism and ophthalmopathy. MiXCR, run by TCRdb on the multiplex PCR reads, gives a single entry per CDR3 protein. The table shows about 610,000 distinct CDR3 sequences, with roughly a sixth occurring only once. The sequencing input was blood. The receptors were sampled from a woman between 40 and 50 years old with Graves' ophthalmopathy. CDR3s leave out the opening cysteine and the closing phenylalanine or tryptophan. The order of the fields is J gene, CDR3 length, V gene, CDR3 protein.

>TRBJ2-3|15|TRBV12-3/TRBV12-4
ASTRRLAVDGTDTQY
>TRBJ2-5|13|TRBV18
ASSPLQGVQETQY
>TRBJ2-1|13|TRBV7-9
ASSLLGDAYNEQF
>TRBJ2-7|12|TRBV20-1
SARGGTGILEQY
>TRBJ1-1|13|TRBV6-5
ASSYDSGENTEAF
>TRBJ2-7|18|TRBV7-2
ASSSFHSSGSVPIKYEQY
>TRBJ1-1|14|TRBV5-1
ASSQIPGLRNTEAF
>TRBJ2-3|11|TRBV6-1
ASSNSLTDTQY
>TRBJ1-4|15|TRBV6-1
ASSLSQRLGPNEKLF
>TRBJ2-3|13|TRBV5-1
ASMAGGGGTDTQY
>TRBJ2-3|14|TRBV9
ASSPRGTQRTDTQY
>TRBJ2-7|14|TRBV19
ASSRGPPGQTYEQY
>TRBJ1-5|11|TRBV18
ASTDLGNQPQH
>TRBJ2-1|10|TRBV20-1
SALTGYYEQF
>TRBJ2-7|13|TRBV11-2
ASSLVLGSSYEQY
>TRBJ1-1|11|TRBV6-1
ASSQGAETEAF
>TRBJ2-1|12|TRBV27
ASSIYRSYNEQF
>TRBJ1-4|13|TRBV5-1
ASSFGQGLNEKLF
>TRBJ2-3|14|TRBV20-1
SAPTLLAGGPNTQY
>TRBJ1-1|14|TRBV6-5
ASSYTRTGLHTEAF
>TRBJ2-7|11|TRBV20-1
SASSGLAYEQY
>TRBJ2-1|15|TRBV12-3/TRBV12-4
ASSSVGLAGVYNEQF
>TRBJ1-1|12|TRBV3-1
ASSWRGEGAEAF
>TRBJ2-5|15|TRBV27
ASSLTKLGGVQETQY
>TRBJ2-5|11|TRBV6-2/TRBV6-3
ASRKQGRETQY
>TRBJ2-1|12|TRBV30
ASPRDGAWGEQF
>TRBJ2-7|12|TRBV28
ASSSTRGINEQY
>TRBJ2-3|11|TRBV20-1
SAERRDTDTQY
>TRBJ2-7|11|TRBV11-2
ASSVDRGREQY
>TRBJ1-1|13|TRBV25-1
ASRLSTGPNTEAF
>TRBJ1-5|15|TRBV7-2
ASSLHRGTGLNQPQH
>TRBJ2-5|14|TRBV7-9
ASSLGGSVGQETQY
>TRBJ1-1|10|TRBV30
AWRQDKAEAF
>TRBJ2-1|10|TRBV30
AWGQGAIEQF
>TRBJ1-1|11|TRBV2
ASSGEGNTEAF
>TRBJ1-5|13|TRBV11-2
ASSFQGAGDQPQH
>TRBJ2-3|14|TRBV27
ASSTIQGPSTDTQY
>TRBJ2-2|13|TRBV28
ASRPSGRLTGELF
>TRBJ2-7|13|TRBV27
ASSLSPPSSYEQY
>TRBJ2-7|9|TRBV3-1
ASRKHYEQY
>TRBJ1-1|14|TRBV2
ASSESRSSMNTEAF
>TRBJ2-1|16|TRBV20-1
SARDRTGTSGGVNEQF
>TRBJ1-2|10|TRBV12-3/TRBV12-4
ASSSGHNGYT
>TRBJ1-2|16|TRBV6-1
ASSTIRDRPAKSYGYT
>TRBJ2-7|13|TRBV28
ASRMSGGSSYEQY
>TRBJ2-1|13|TRBV2
ASGNGRSSYNEQF
>TRBJ1-6|12|TRBV12-3/TRBV12-4
ASSLNGRNSPLH
>TRBJ2-7|13|TRBV11-2
ASSKALVAPEEQC
>TRBJ2-3|12|TRBV6-1
ASEGSGGADTQY